This T cell receptor beta chain comes out of a study of cytomegalovirus exposure and HLA in healthy donors. The CDR3 sequence is 12 residues long. Germline lookup yields CDR1 SEHNR and CDR2 FQNEAQ (reference sequence). V was shortened by 0 bases and J by 8 bases, with 7 bases between the two germline ends. Notes on the study in general: Sequencing depth roughly uniform across donors was assumed in presence/absence analyses.

The PCR was carried out with 60 Vbeta primers and 13 Jbeta primers. Clones were sequenced by immunoSEQ multiplex PCR, and TCRdb holds only the in-frame ones, with some missing. Seen here are about 52,000 clones, 55% to 65% observed once, and the top ten hold around 11%. This clone was counted a single time. Its antigen is currently unknown. This chain uses TRBV7-9 with TRBJ1-2; D not certain. Sequencing was carried out using PBMCs. This clonotype originated in a human donor in good health. The CDR3 here is CASSLAKEGYTF. The CDR3 DNA reads TGTGCCAGCAGCTTAGCCAAGGAGGGCTACACCTTC.